A selection of T cell receptor beta chains follows, all from one sample in a study of cytomegalovirus exposure and HLA in healthy donors. TCRdb's copy holds only in-frame clones and misses some; the assay was immunoSEQ multiplex PCR. The table lists approximately 110,000 clones, roughly 70% of them singletons. The specimen sequenced was PBMCs. The receptors were gathered from a man aged 40-49 years in good health and CMV-seropositive. CDR3s include the opening cysteine and the closing phenylalanine or tryptophan.

cdr3_aa j_call v_call
CASSQSSNEQFF TRBJ2-1 TRBV16
CAWRQLQTRNYGYTF TRBJ1-2 TRBV30
CASSETTPQETQYF TRBJ2-5 TRBV2
CASSIRTGQKDGYTF TRBJ1-2 TRBV6-1
CAWSEWRRAYSYEQYF TRBJ2-7 TRBV30
CASSLEGSYGYTF TRBJ1-2 TRBV5-1
CASSIPLGHWGAFF TRBJ1-1 TRBV19
CASSLYRDEQYF TRBJ2-7 TRBV7-8
CASSLPKLGQGGYGYTF TRBJ1-2 TRBV7-9
CASSVAGSLFTDTQYF TRBJ2-3 TRBV9